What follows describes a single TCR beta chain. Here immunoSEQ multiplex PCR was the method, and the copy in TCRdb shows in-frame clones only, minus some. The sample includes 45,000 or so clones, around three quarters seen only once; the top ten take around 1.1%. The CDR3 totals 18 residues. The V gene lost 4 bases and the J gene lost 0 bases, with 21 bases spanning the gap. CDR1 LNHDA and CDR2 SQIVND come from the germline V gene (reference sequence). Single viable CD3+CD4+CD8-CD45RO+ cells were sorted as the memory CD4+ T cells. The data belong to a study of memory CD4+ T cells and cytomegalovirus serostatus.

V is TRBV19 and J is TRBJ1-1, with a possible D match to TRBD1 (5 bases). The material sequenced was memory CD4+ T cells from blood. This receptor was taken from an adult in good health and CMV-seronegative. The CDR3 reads CASSNLPGRRGVNTEAFF. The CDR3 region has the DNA TGTGCCAGTAGTAACCTACCGGGACGGAGGGGCGTGAACACTGAAGCTTTCTTT.